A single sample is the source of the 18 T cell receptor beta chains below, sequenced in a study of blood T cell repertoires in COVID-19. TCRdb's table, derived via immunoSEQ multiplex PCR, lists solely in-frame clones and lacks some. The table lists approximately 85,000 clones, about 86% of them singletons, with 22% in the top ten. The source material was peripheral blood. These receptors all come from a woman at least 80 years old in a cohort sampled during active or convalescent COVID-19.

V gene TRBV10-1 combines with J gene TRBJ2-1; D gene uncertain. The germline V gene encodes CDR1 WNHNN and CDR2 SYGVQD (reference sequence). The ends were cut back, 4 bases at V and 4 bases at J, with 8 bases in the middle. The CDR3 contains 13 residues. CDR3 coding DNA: TGCGCCAGCAGTGCCTCTAGGTACAATGAGCAGTTCTTC. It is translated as CASSASRYNEQFF.

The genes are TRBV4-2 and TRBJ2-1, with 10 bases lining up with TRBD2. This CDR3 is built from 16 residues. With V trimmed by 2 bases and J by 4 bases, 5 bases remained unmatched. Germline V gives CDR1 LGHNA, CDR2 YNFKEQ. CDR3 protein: CASSQTGLAVYNEQFF. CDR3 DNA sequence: TGTGCCAGCAGCCAAACCGGACTAGCGGTATACAATGAGCAGTTCTTC.

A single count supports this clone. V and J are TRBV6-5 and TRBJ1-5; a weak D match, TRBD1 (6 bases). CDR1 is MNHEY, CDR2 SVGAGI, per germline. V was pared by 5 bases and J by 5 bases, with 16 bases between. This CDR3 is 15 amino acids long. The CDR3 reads CASSLTGLTDQPQHF. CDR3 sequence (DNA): TGTGCCAGCAGTCTTACAGGGCTCACAGATCAGCCCCAGCATTTT.

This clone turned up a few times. Here the CDR3 reads CASSLLGGGFVDTQYF. The CDR3 coding sequence is TGTGCCAGCAGTTTGTTAGGGGGGGGTTTTGTTGATACGCAGTATTTT. The genes are TRBV27 and TRBJ2-3, with D possibly TRBD2 on 7 matching bases. Germline CDR1 and CDR2: MNHEY and SMNVEV (reference sequence). Trimming removed 3 bases from V and 6 bases from J, with 19 bases in between. The CDR3 sequence is 16 residues long.

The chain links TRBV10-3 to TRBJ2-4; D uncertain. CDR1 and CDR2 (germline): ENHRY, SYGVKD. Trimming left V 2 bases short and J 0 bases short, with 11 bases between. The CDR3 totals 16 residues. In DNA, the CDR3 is TGTGCCATCAGTGAGCCAGCGCTACAAGCCAAAAACATTCAGTACTTC. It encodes CAISEPALQAKNIQYF.

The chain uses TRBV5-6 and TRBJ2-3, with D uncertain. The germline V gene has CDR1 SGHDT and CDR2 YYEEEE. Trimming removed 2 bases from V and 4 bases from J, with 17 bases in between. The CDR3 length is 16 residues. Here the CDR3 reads CASSLSPRPGADTQYF. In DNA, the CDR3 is TGTGCCAGCAGCTTATCACCGCGGCCCGGTGCAGATACGCAGTATTTT. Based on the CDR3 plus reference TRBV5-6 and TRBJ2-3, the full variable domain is DAGVTQSPTHLIKTRGQQVTLRCSPKSGHDTVSWYQQALGQGPQFIFQYYEEEERQRGNFPDRFSGHQFPNYSSELNVNALLLGDSALYLCASSLSPRPGADTQYFGPGTRLTVL.

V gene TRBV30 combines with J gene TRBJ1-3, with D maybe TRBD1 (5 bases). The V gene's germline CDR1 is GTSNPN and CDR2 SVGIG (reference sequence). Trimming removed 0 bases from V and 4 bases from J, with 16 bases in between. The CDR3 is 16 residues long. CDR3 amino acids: CAWSVLKGRSGNTIYF. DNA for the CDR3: TGTGCCTGGAGTGTACTGAAGGGGCGGTCGGGAAACACCATATATTTT.

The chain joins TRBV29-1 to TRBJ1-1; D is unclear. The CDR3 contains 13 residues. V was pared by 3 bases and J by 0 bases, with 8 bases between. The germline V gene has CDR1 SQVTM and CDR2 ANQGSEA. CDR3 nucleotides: TGCAGCGTTGATAAAAACATGAACACTGAAGCTTTCTTT. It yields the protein CSVDKNMNTEAFF.

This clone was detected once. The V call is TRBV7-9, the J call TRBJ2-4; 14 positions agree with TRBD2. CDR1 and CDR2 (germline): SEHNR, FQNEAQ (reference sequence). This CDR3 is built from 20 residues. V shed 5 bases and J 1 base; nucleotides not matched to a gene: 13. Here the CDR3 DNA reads TGTGCCAGCAGCACACTTCCGGGACTAGCGGGAGCGGGGGCCAAAAACATTCAGTACTTC. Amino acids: CASSTLPGLAGAGAKNIQYF.

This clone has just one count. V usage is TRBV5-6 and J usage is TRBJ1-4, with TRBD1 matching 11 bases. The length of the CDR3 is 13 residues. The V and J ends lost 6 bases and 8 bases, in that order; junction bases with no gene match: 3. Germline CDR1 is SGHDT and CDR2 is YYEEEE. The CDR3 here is CASNRDRGEKLFF. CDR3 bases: TGTGCCAGCAACCGGGACAGGGGGGAAAAACTGTTTTTT.

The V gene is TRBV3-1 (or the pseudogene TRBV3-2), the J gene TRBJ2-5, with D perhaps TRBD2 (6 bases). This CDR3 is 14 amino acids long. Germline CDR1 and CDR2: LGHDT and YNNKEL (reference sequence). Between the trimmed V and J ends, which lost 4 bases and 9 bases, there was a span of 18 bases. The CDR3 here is CASSLWEVMGPQYF. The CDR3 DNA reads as TGTGCCAGCAGCCTCTGGGAGGTTATGGGGCCCCAGTACTTC.

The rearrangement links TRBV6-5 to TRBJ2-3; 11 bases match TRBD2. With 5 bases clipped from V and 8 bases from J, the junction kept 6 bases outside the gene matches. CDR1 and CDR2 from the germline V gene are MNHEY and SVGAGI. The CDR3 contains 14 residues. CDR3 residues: CASSLAGGDGTQYF. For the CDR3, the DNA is TGTGCCAGCAGTCTAGCGGGAGGCGACGGTACGCAGTATTTT.

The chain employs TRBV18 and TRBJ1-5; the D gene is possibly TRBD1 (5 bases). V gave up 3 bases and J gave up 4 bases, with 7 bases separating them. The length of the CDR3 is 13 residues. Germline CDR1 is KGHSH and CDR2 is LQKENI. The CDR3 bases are TGTGCCAGCTCACCCGGGGGGAATCAGCCCCAGCATTTT. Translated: CASSPGGNQPQHF.

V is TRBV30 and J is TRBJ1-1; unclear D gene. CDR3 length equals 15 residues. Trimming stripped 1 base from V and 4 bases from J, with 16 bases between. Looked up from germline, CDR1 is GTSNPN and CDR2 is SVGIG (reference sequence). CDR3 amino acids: CAWSAQITGGTEAFF. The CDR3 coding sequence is TGTGCCTGGAGTGCCCAAATTACGGGTGGCACTGAAGCTTTCTTT.

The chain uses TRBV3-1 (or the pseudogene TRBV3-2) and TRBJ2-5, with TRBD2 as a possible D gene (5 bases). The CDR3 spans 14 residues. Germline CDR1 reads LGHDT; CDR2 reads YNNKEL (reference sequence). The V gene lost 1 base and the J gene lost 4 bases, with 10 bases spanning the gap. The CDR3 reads CASSQGGSAETQYF. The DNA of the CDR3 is TGTGCCAGCAGCCAAGGAGGGTCTGCAGAGACCCAGTACTTC.

The CDR3 DNA reads TGTGCCAGCAGGAGTGACACGCGCTATGGCTACACCTTC. Amino acid sequence: CASRSDTRYGYTF. This sequence joins TRBV2 and TRBJ1-2; D is ambiguous. The CDR3 length is 13 residues. Germline V gene data show CDR1 as SNHLY and CDR2 as FYNNEI. V lost 6 bases, J lost 4 bases, and 12 bases lay in between.

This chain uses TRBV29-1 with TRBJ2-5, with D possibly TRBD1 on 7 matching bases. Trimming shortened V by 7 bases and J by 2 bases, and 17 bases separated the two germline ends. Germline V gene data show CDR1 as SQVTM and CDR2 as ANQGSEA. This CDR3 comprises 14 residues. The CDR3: CSGQQGRKQETQYF. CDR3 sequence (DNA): TGCAGCGGTCAACAGGGGAGGAAGCAAGAGACCCAGTACTTC.

CDR3 sequence: CASSLIGDTEAFF. CDR3 DNA sequence: TGTGCCAGCAGCTTAATCGGAGACACTGAAGCTTTCTTT. The genes are TRBV7-3 and TRBJ1-1, with unresolved D. V shed 1 base and J shed 3 bases, with 6 bases lying between them. The CDR3 has 13 residues. Per the germline V gene, CDR1 is SGHTA and CDR2 is FQGTGA.